One and the same sample provided the 10 T cell receptor beta chains below, sequenced in a study of blood T cell repertoires in COVID-19. Some clones are missing from TCRdb's copy, which holds only in-frame ones; the method was immunoSEQ multiplex PCR. Here the sample spans 150,000 to 200,000 clones, 70% to 90% being singletons. The source material was PBMCs or T cells enriched from blood (not recorded which). Receptors originate from a man aged 35-49 years who had recovered from COVID-19.

This clone has just one count. The rearrangement links TRBV15 to TRBJ1-2, with 8 bases that match TRBD1. V trimming: 7 bases; J trimming: 8 bases; junction bases outside the gene matches: 9. Germline CDR1 LNHNV, CDR2 YYDKDF (reference sequence). The length of the CDR3 is 13 residues. The CDR3 here is CATTLDRVGGYTF. In DNA form, the CDR3 reads TGTGCCACCACCCTGGACAGGGTGGGCGGCTACACCTTC.

This clone was observed a single time. CDR3 loop: CASSFPRGGGGQETQYF. CDR3 DNA: TGTGCCAGCAGCTTTCCTCGCGGGGGCGGGGGCCAAGAGACCCAGTACTTC. V and J are TRBV7-9 and TRBJ2-5; TRBD2 might be the D (7 bases). Trimming left V 3 bases short and J 1 base short, with 18 bases between. From germline, CDR1 is SEHNR and CDR2 FQNEAQ (reference sequence). CDR3 length: 17 amino acids.

V gene TRBV7-2 combines with J gene TRBJ1-6, with 8 bases matching TRBD1. Per the germline V gene, CDR1 is SGHTA and CDR2 is FQGNSA. Trimming removed 3 bases from V and 9 bases from J; junction bases left unmatched: 7. CDR3 length: 15 amino acids. CDR3 region: CASSFTGGKGSPLHF. The CDR3 DNA sequence: TGTGCCAGCAGCTTTACAGGGGGAAAGGGTTCACCCCTCCACTTT.

CDR3 protein: CASRPGQGDEQYF. The CDR3 nucleotides read TGCGCCAGCAGGCCGGGACAGGGGGACGAGCAGTACTTC. The gene calls are TRBV5-1 and TRBJ2-7, with 11 positions matching TRBD1. The CDR3 length is 13 residues. The V gene's germline CDR1 is SGHRS and CDR2 YFSETQ. Germline trimming cut 5 bases from V and 5 bases from J; bases unmatched to any gene: 3. Using reference TRBV5-1 and TRBJ2-7 for the parts outside the CDR3, the full variable domain is KAGVTQTPRYLIKTRGQQVTLSCSPISGHRSVSWYQQTPGQGLQFLFEYFSETQRNKGNFPGRFSGRQFSNSRSEMNVSTLELGDSALYLCASRPGQGDEQYFGPGTRLTVT.

This chain connects TRBV2 to TRBJ1-6, with a weak D call TRBD1 (6 bases). CDR3 length: 19 amino acids. V lost 1 base and J lost 2, with 18 bases in between. Germline CDR1 reads SNHLY; CDR2 reads FYNNEI. CDR3 residues: CASSEGQVSISPYNSPLHF. The CDR3 DNA reads TGTGCCAGCAGTGAAGGACAGGTCTCTATTAGTCCCTATAATTCACCCCTCCACTTT.

The chain recombines TRBV2 with TRBJ1-5, with D possibly matching TRBD1 (6 bases). The V gene's germline CDR1 is SNHLY and CDR2 FYNNEI. Trimming removed 8 bases at V and 4 bases at J, with 15 bases between. The CDR3 is 14 residues long. The CDR3 is CASGPDSENQPQHF. CDR3 in DNA: TGTGCCAGCGGTCCGGACAGCGAAAATCAGCCCCAGCATTTT. Based on the CDR3 plus reference TRBV2 and TRBJ1-5, the full variable domain is EPEVTQTPSHQVTQMGQEVILRCVPISNHLYFYWYRQILGQKVEFLVSFYNNEISEKSEIFDDQFSVERPDGSNFTLKIRSTKLEDSAMYFCASGPDSENQPQHFGDGTRLSIL.

The V and J genes are TRBV19 and TRBJ1-6; 8 nucleotides align to TRBD1. V lost 7 bases and J lost 1; bases outside the gene matches: 6. The CDR3 has 16 residues. Germline CDR1 is LNHDA and CDR2 is SQIVND (reference sequence). The DNA for the CDR3 is TGTGCCAGTACCCCGGACAGGGAATCCTATAATTCACCCCTCCACTTT. Translating it yields CASTPDRESYNSPLHF.

This clone was observed once. J is TRBJ2-7 and V is TRBV19; tentative D call: TRBD1 (5 bases). The CDR3 loop spans 15 amino acids. The V end lost 1 base, the J end lost 1 base, and 11 bases lay between the germline ends. From germline, CDR1 is LNHDA and CDR2 SQIVND (reference sequence). This chain's CDR3 is CASSIAGMASYEQYF. CDR3 in DNA: TGTGCCAGTAGTATAGCAGGGATGGCTTCCTACGAGCAGTACTTC.

The J gene is TRBJ1-2, the V gene TRBV21-1; TRBD1, as called in the table, went unchecked against the DNA. TRBV21-1 is noted as a pseudogene. The length of the CDR3 is 12 residues. In nucleotides, the CDR3 is TGTGCCAGCAGCTCTTCAGGGGATGGCTACACCTTC. It yields the protein CASSSSGDGYTF.

The rearrangement uses TRBV2 and TRBJ1-5; weak D call: TRBD1 (6 bases). CDR1 is SNHLY and CDR2 is FYNNEI in the germline V gene. The CDR3 extends over 14 amino acids. V lost 5 bases to trimming and J lost 3 bases, with 11 bases between them. CDR3 residues: CASSSRGFNQPQHF. Here the CDR3 DNA reads TGTGCCAGCAGTTCCAGGGGTTTCAATCAGCCCCAGCATTTT.